This T cell receptor beta chain was identified in a study of blood T cell repertoires in COVID-19. The CDR3 runs 15 residues. Germline values: CDR1 SNHLY, CDR2 FYNNEI. V lost 4 bases and J lost 0; bases outside the gene matches: 3. Adults between roughly 18 and 95 years of age took part from 24 US areas. Donors in Cohort 3 who had recovered were those with two negative PCRs, healthcare professional clearance, or resolution of their symptoms. How the authors handled the data: Counts of nucleated cells, estimated from reference gene primer amplification, were obtained. Profiling relied on immunoSEQ multiplex PCR, and the TCRdb table lists in-frame clones only, not all of them. V, J and clone size derive from that table, while D and trimming were established from the DNA sequence. The repertoire holds some 140,000 clones, with about 79% as singletons.

The sequencing sample was made of PBMCs or T cells enriched from blood (not recorded which). This chain connects TRBV2 to TRBJ2-7; 10 bases match TRBD2. This TCR derives from a man aged 45-65 years who had recovered from COVID-19. Written as DNA, the CDR3 is TGTGCCAGCAGTGTTAGCGGGGGGATCTCCTACGAGCAGTACTTC. Translation: CASSVSGGISYEQYF.